Listed below are T cell receptor beta chains from one sample, sequenced in a study of blood T cell repertoires in COVID-19. Method: immunoSEQ multiplex PCR; TCRdb's copy keeps in-frame clones and lacks some. Of some 130,000 clones listed, less than 90% were seen once; the top ten hold under 15%. Sequenced sample: peripheral blood. The source is a woman in her twenties or thirties who had recovered from COVID-19. The CDR3 runs from the conserved cysteine through the conserved F or W. The D gene is left open where the match is weak. Size is omitted from some rows. Given values are once, few, many or a class for expanded clones.

abundance: few
d_gene: NA
v_gene: TRBV5-1
j_gene: TRBJ2-1
CDR3aa: CASSPTVSYNEQFF
CDR3nt: TGCGCCAGCAGTCCCACAGTCTCCTACAATGAGCAGTTCTTC

abundance: NA
d_gene: NA
v_gene: TRBV6-5
j_gene: TRBJ2-7
CDR3aa: CASSYTRTSYEQYF
CDR3nt: TGTGCCAGCAGTTATACACGTACATCCTACGAGCAGTACTTC

abundance: NA
d_gene: NA
v_gene: TRBV27
j_gene: TRBJ2-1
CDR3aa: CASSPSGFSYNEQFF
CDR3nt: TGTGCCAGCAGTCCGTCGGGGTTTTCCTACAATGAGCAGTTCTTC

abundance: NA
d_gene: TRBD1
v_gene: TRBV11-2
j_gene: TRBJ1-1
CDR3aa: CASTPPLGTGNTEAFF
CDR3nt: TGTGCCAGCACCCCTCCCCTCGGGACAGGGAACACTGAAGCTTTCTTT

abundance: NA
d_gene: NA
v_gene: TRBV27
j_gene: TRBJ2-2
CDR3aa: CASHWGADWNTGELFF
CDR3nt: TGTGCCAGCCATTGGGGAGCAGACTGGAACACCGGGGAGCTGTTTTTT

abundance: NA
d_gene: NA
v_gene: TRBV5-1
j_gene: TRBJ2-3
CDR3aa: CASSSATADTQYF
CDR3nt: TGCGCCAGCAGCTCCGCTACGGCAGATACGCAGTATTTT

abundance: NA
d_gene: NA
v_gene: TRBV19
j_gene: TRBJ1-5
CDR3aa: CASSILHQGLAQHF
CDR3nt: TGTGCCAGTAGTATTCTTCATCAGGGGCTAGCCCAGCATTTT

abundance: NA
d_gene: NA
v_gene: TRBV5-1
j_gene: TRBJ2-5
CDR3aa: CASSLGLREETQYF
CDR3nt: TGCGCCAGCAGCTTGGGTCTGCGAGAAGAGACCCAGTACTTC

abundance: NA
d_gene: NA
v_gene: TRBV2
j_gene: TRBJ1-1
CDR3aa: CASSEGTSNTEAFF
CDR3nt: TGTGCCAGCAGTGAAGGAACTTCGAACACTGAAGCTTTCTTT

abundance: NA
d_gene: TRBD1
v_gene: TRBV29-1
j_gene: TRBJ2-1
CDR3aa: CSAGRRTGSSYNEQFF
CDR3nt: TGCAGCGCCGGAAGGAGGACAGGAAGCTCCTACAATGAGCAGTTCTTC

abundance: few
d_gene: TRBD2
v_gene: TRBV7-9
j_gene: TRBJ2-3
CDR3aa: CASSLSGGALDTQYF
CDR3nt: TGTGCCAGCAGCCTCAGCGGGGGGGCCCTAGATACGCAGTATTTT

abundance: NA
d_gene: TRBD1
v_gene: TRBV2
j_gene: TRBJ1-5
CDR3aa: CASRETGGRQPQHF
CDR3nt: TGTGCCAGCAGAGAAACAGGGGGCCGTCAGCCCCAGCATTTT

abundance: few
d_gene: NA
v_gene: TRBV3-1/TRBV3-2
j_gene: TRBJ2-1
CDR3aa: CASSQVARYNEQFF
CDR3nt: TGTGCCAGCAGCCAAGTGGCCCGATACAATGAGCAGTTCTTC

abundance: once
d_gene: NA
v_gene: TRBV2
j_gene: TRBJ1-1
CDR3aa: CASSRLGRGFLDTEAFF
CDR3nt: TGTGCCAGCAGCCGGCTGGGTCGGGGATTTCTCGACACTGAAGCTTTCTTT

abundance: once
d_gene: NA
v_gene: TRBV2
j_gene: TRBJ2-7
CDR3aa: CASIGGTVQYF
CDR3nt: TGTGCCAGCATCGGAGGGACCGTACAGTACTTC

abundance: NA
d_gene: TRBD2
v_gene: TRBV11-2
j_gene: TRBJ2-1
CDR3aa: CASTLLAGDGRSEQFF
CDR3nt: TGTGCCAGCACCCTCCTAGCGGGAGACGGGCGAAGTGAGCAGTTCTTC

abundance: NA
d_gene: NA
v_gene: TRBV2
j_gene: TRBJ2-7
CDR3aa: CASSEATGFTYEQYF
CDR3nt: TGTGCCAGCAGTGAAGCCACAGGTTTCACCTACGAGCAGTACTTC

abundance: NA
d_gene: NA
v_gene: TRBV5-1
j_gene: TRBJ1-4
CDR3aa: CASRRTGEGEKLFF
CDR3nt: TGCGCCAGCAGGAGGACGGGAGAAGGTGAAAAACTGTTTTTT

abundance: NA
d_gene: NA
v_gene: TRBV11-1
j_gene: TRBJ2-7
CDR3aa: CASSLNREGGQYF
CDR3nt: TGTGCCAGCAGCTTAAACCGCGAGGGAGGGCAGTACTTC

abundance: NA
d_gene: NA
v_gene: TRBV10-3
j_gene: TRBJ1-6
CDR3aa: CAISDPGHNNSPLHF
CDR3nt: TGTGCCATCAGTGACCCCGGACACAATAATTCACCCCTCCACTTT

abundance: NA
d_gene: TRBD1
v_gene: TRBV7-9
j_gene: TRBJ1-4
CDR3aa: CASSSTGGIEKLFF
CDR3nt: TGTGCCAGCAGCTCGACAGGGGGCATCGAAAAACTGTTTTTT

abundance: NA
d_gene: TRBD1
v_gene: TRBV5-1
j_gene: TRBJ2-3
CDR3aa: CASSPNLSGGNTDTQYF
CDR3nt: TGCGCCAGCAGCCCAAACCTGTCAGGGGGAAACACAGATACGCAGTATTTT

abundance: NA
d_gene: TRBD1
v_gene: TRBV15
j_gene: TRBJ1-4
CDR3aa: CATSSEQGAQEKLFF
CDR3nt: TGTGCCACCAGCAGTGAACAGGGGGCTCAAGAAAAACTGTTTTTT

abundance: NA
d_gene: NA
v_gene: TRBV5-5
j_gene: TRBJ1-3
CDR3aa: CASSSSGIGNTIYF
CDR3nt: TGTGCCAGCAGCTCCTCAGGGATAGGAAACACCATATATTTT

abundance: NA
d_gene: NA
v_gene: TRBV27
j_gene: TRBJ2-2
CDR3aa: CASSLRGNTGELFF
CDR3nt: TGTGCCAGCAGTTTAAGGGGAAACACCGGGGAGCTGTTTTTT

abundance: NA
d_gene: TRBD2
v_gene: TRBV20-1
j_gene: TRBJ2-1
CDR3aa: CSASPRGRGHDNEQFF
CDR3nt: TGCAGTGCTAGTCCCCGGGGGAGGGGCCATGACAATGAGCAGTTCTTC

abundance: once
d_gene: TRBD1
v_gene: TRBV7-2
j_gene: TRBJ1-1
CDR3aa: CASSPRQGSNTEAFF
CDR3nt: TGTGCCAGCAGCCCGAGACAGGGATCGAACACTGAAGCTTTCTTT

abundance: NA
d_gene: TRBD2
v_gene: TRBV14
j_gene: TRBJ2-3
CDR3aa: CASSRAGRADTQYF
CDR3nt: TGTGCCAGCAGCCGAGCGGGGCGGGCAGATACGCAGTATTTT

abundance: NA
d_gene: NA
v_gene: TRBV5-4
j_gene: TRBJ1-1
CDR3aa: CASSFRGKDTEAFF
CDR3nt: TGTGCCAGCAGCTTTAGGGGGAAGGACACTGAAGCTTTCTTT

abundance: NA
d_gene: TRBD1
v_gene: TRBV5-1
j_gene: TRBJ1-1
CDR3aa: CASSLEGDRPTEAFF
CDR3nt: TGCGCCAGCAGCTTGGAAGGGGACAGACCCACTGAAGCTTTCTTT

abundance: NA
d_gene: TRBD1
v_gene: TRBV5-1
j_gene: TRBJ2-7
CDR3aa: CASSLSPGQGLEQYF
CDR3nt: TGCGCCAGCAGCTTATCCCCGGGACAGGGGCTCGAGCAGTACTTC

abundance: NA
d_gene: NA
v_gene: TRBV5-1
j_gene: TRBJ1-1
CDR3aa: CASSLEGGENTEAFF
CDR3nt: TGCGCCAGCAGCTTGGAAGGCGGGGAGAACACTGAAGCTTTCTTT

abundance: NA
d_gene: NA
v_gene: TRBV3-1/TRBV3-2
j_gene: TRBJ1-1
CDR3aa: CASSRQYEAFF
CDR3nt: TGTGCCAGCAGCCGTCAGTATGAAGCTTTCTTT

abundance: NA
d_gene: TRBD1
v_gene: TRBV6-2/TRBV6-3
j_gene: TRBJ1-1
CDR3aa: CASSRGLEGTEAFF
CDR3nt: TGTGCCAGCAGCAGGGGGCTGGAGGGCACTGAAGCTTTCTTT

abundance: NA
d_gene: NA
v_gene: TRBV19
j_gene: TRBJ1-5
CDR3aa: CASTPLQGRQPQHF
CDR3nt: TGTGCCAGTACCCCACTTCAGGGTAGGCAGCCCCAGCATTTT

abundance: NA
d_gene: TRBD1
v_gene: TRBV6-5
j_gene: TRBJ2-7
CDR3aa: CASDRQGFYEQYF
CDR3nt: TGTGCCAGCGACCGACAGGGGTTCTACGAGCAGTACTTC

abundance: once
d_gene: TRBD1
v_gene: TRBV5-4
j_gene: TRBJ2-7
CDR3aa: CASSMTGGAYEQYF
CDR3nt: TGTGCCAGCAGCATGACAGGGGGCGCGTACGAGCAGTACTTC

abundance: once
d_gene: TRBD2
v_gene: TRBV27
j_gene: TRBJ2-5
CDR3aa: CASSSISPGGFQETQYF
CDR3nt: TGTGCCAGCAGTTCCATTTCTCCGGGGGGGTTCCAAGAGACCCAGTACTTC

abundance: NA
d_gene: NA
v_gene: TRBV10-3
j_gene: TRBJ2-7
CDR3aa: CAISPAGGSYEQYF
CDR3nt: TGTGCCATCAGCCCTGCCGGCGGCTCCTACGAGCAGTACTTC

abundance: NA
d_gene: NA
v_gene: TRBV2
j_gene: TRBJ1-6
CDR3aa: CASSGSRNYNSPLHF
CDR3nt: TGTGCCAGCAGTGGGAGCCGAAACTATAATTCACCCCTCCACTTT

abundance: NA
d_gene: TRBD2
v_gene: TRBV3-1/TRBV3-2
j_gene: TRBJ2-6
CDR3aa: CASSHWGLAGAPGANVLTF
CDR3nt: TGTGCCAGCAGCCACTGGGGGCTAGCGGGAGCCCCAGGGGCCAACGTCCTGACTTTC

abundance: NA
d_gene: TRBD1
v_gene: TRBV9
j_gene: TRBJ2-5
CDR3aa: CASSVGQGGETQYF
CDR3nt: TGTGCCAGCAGCGTAGGACAGGGGGGAGAGACCCAGTACTTC

abundance: NA
d_gene: TRBD2
v_gene: TRBV29-1
j_gene: TRBJ2-7
CDR3aa: CSVELADYEQYF
CDR3nt: TGCAGCGTTGAACTAGCGGACTACGAGCAGTACTTC

abundance: once
d_gene: TRBD1
v_gene: TRBV7-2
j_gene: TRBJ1-6
CDR3aa: CASSFRTGGGSPLHF
CDR3nt: TGTGCCAGCAGCTTTCGGACAGGAGGAGGTTCACCCCTCCACTTT

abundance: once
d_gene: TRBD1
v_gene: TRBV5-6
j_gene: TRBJ1-2
CDR3aa: CASSLPQGAGYTF
CDR3nt: TGTGCCAGCAGCTTGCCTCAGGGGGCTGGCTACACCTTC

abundance: NA
d_gene: TRBD1
v_gene: TRBV5-1
j_gene: TRBJ1-1
CDR3aa: CASRPYVNRGYSTEAFF
CDR3nt: TGCGCCAGCAGACCATACGTGAACAGGGGGTACTCCACTGAAGCTTTCTTT

abundance: NA
d_gene: TRBD1
v_gene: TRBV5-1
j_gene: TRBJ2-1
CDR3aa: CASRRTGTGTYNEQFF
CDR3nt: TGCGCCAGCAGAAGAACCGGGACAGGGACTTACAATGAGCAGTTCTTC

abundance: NA
d_gene: NA
v_gene: TRBV18
j_gene: TRBJ1-2
CDR3aa: CASSPPGRTPNYGYTF
CDR3nt: TGTGCCAGCTCACCACCGGGGCGGACACCTAACTATGGCTACACCTTC

abundance: NA
d_gene: NA
v_gene: TRBV7-2
j_gene: TRBJ1-2
CDR3aa: CASSLMKGNYGYTF
CDR3nt: TGTGCCAGCAGCTTAATGAAGGGGAACTATGGCTACACCTTC